This record concerns one T cell receptor beta chain sequence. Its antigen is still unknown. The data derive from a study of T cell responses to AZD1222 COVID-19 vaccine. Findings of the study overall: Donors were largely white British and mainly female; clonal diversity was possibly underestimated. Targeting of unmutated variant regions was reportedly seen in nearly half of spike-specific TCRs. Repertoires were obtained only post-peak T cell response.

The CDR3 sequence is 14 residues long. Trimming pared 5 bases from V and 1 base from J, leaving 8 bases between. Per the germline V gene, CDR1 is SEHNR and CDR2 is FQNEAQ (reference sequence). Sequencing was performed with immunoSEQ multiplex PCR; in TCRdb, only in-frame clones are kept and a portion is missing. The sample has 200,000 or so clones, around 90% seen once. This clonotype originated in an adult in good health. The sample in question was peripheral blood, obtained on day 0 of AZD1222 vaccination. This chain links TRBV7-9 with TRBJ2-2, with D uncertain. As DNA, the CDR3 is TGTGCCAGCAGCCCCGACTGGAACACCGGGGAGCTGTTTTTT. Amino acid sequence: CASSPDWNTGELFF.